The rows below give T cell receptor beta chains drawn from one sample of a study of T cells in Graves' hyperthyroidism and ophthalmopathy. A single record per CDR3 protein comes from TCRdb applying MiXCR to the multiplex PCR reads. The data hold 690,000 or so distinct CDR3 sequences, with roughly 20% observed a single time. The sequenced sample was blood. The receptors here all came from a woman in her forties or fifties with Graves' hyperthyroidism that later progressed to Graves' ophthalmopathy. Both conserved end residues are part of each CDR3. A D gene is named only where the DNA matches it firmly. Where a row states a size, it is once, few, many or the class of an expanded clone; other rows omit it.

J gene | V gene | D gene | clone size | CDR3 DNA | CDR3 protein
TRBJ2-1 | TRBV7-8 | . | . | TGTGCCAGCAGTTACTCTCTAGGGCCCGCGAATGAGCAGTTCTTC | CASSYSLGPANEQFF
TRBJ1-6 | TRBV15 | TRBD1 | few | TGTGCCACCAGCAGAGATAGGGGGACAGGGGGCAGTTCACCCCTCCACTTT | CATSRDRGTGGSSPLHF
TRBJ2-5 | TRBV7-9 | . | . | TGTGCCAGCAGCGGCGCATTGTCTTTGGAGACCCAGTACTTC | CASSGALSLETQYF
TRBJ2-2 | TRBV6-2/TRBV6-3 | TRBD1 | few | TGTGCCAGCAGTTACGGACAGGGTAATTTCGGGGAGCTGTTTTTT | CASSYGQGNFGELFF
TRBJ2-1 | TRBV10-3 | TRBD1 | . | TGTGCCATCAGAGACGGGACAGAGAGCTCCTACAATGAGCAGTTCTTC | CAIRDGTESSYNEQFF
TRBJ1-2 | TRBV6-4 | . | . | TGTGCCAGCAGTGACTCAGAAAGGTCGGGCTATGGCTACACCTTC | CASSDSERSGYGYTF
TRBJ2-3 | TRBV7-9 | . | . | TGTGCCAGCAGCTTAGGTGTAACGGGGTTTCCAGATACGCAGTATTTT | CASSLGVTGFPDTQYF
TRBJ2-7 | TRBV12-3/TRBV12-4 | TRBD2 | many | TGTGCCAGCAGTACGGGACTAGTTTTCTACGAGCAGTACTTC | CASSTGLVFYEQYF
TRBJ2-7 | TRBV20-1 | . | . | TGCAGTGCTGCTGGGCAGTACTTC | CSAAGQYF
TRBJ2-5 | TRBV11-2 | . | many | TGTGCCAGCAGCCCCCGGCCAAACCAAGAGACCCAGTACTTC | CASSPRPNQETQYF
TRBJ2-5 | TRBV11-2 | . | many | TGTGCCAGCAGCTTAGAGTGGATGGGGATCCAAGAGACCCAGTACTTC | CASSLEWMGIQETQYF
TRBJ2-1 | TRBV9 | TRBD2 | . | TGTGCCAGCAGCGTTAGCTTTGGCGGGGGTGCTGAGCAGTTCTTC | CASSVSFGGGAEQFF
TRBJ1-6 | TRBV12-3/TRBV12-4 | . | . | TGTGCCAGCAGATCCCAGGGTTTGAGGTCACCCCTCCACTTT | CASRSQGLRSPLHF
TRBJ1-2 | TRBV19 | . | . | TGTGCCAGTAGTATCCCCTATGGCTACACCTTC | CASSIPYGYTF
TRBJ2-7 | TRBV30 | . | many | TGTGCCTGGAGCGCTCATACCTACGAGCAGTACTTC | CAWSAHTYEQYF
TRBJ1-1 | TRBV29-1 | . | few | TGCAGCGTTGAAGTCGTCCGAGCTGAAGCTTTCTTT | CSVEVVRAEAFF
TRBJ2-7 | TRBV4-2 | . | many | TGTGCCAGCAGCCAAGAAGGGCGGGGCGGTCACTACGAGCAGTACTTC | CASSQEGRGGHYEQYF
TRBJ2-2 | TRBV7-9 | . | few | TGTGCTCAACAGGGTGGGGTCAAGGACACCGGGGAGCTGTTTTTT | CAQQGGVKDTGELFF
TRBJ1-2 | TRBV10-3 | . | . | TGTGCCATCAGAATTGACAGCCTTTATGGCTACACCTTC | CAIRIDSLYGYTF
TRBJ2-6 | TRBV7-6 | . | . | TGTGCCAGCAGCCTAAACCGTGGGCCCGGGGGACCTGGGGCCAACGTCCTGACTTTC | CASSLNRGPGGPGANVLTF
TRBJ1-4 | TRBV6-2/TRBV6-3 | TRBD1 | few | TGTGCCAGCAGAAGGACTCCGGGACAGGGGGGAAGAGAGGAAAAACTGTTTTTT | CASRRTPGQGGREEKLFF
TRBJ2-7 | TRBV7-9 | . | . | TGTGCCAGCGAGCTATCCAGTGAGCAGTACTTC | CASELSSEQYF
TRBJ2-1 | TRBV12-3/TRBV12-4 | . | few | TGTGCCAGCAGTTTAGCGGGGGGGCGATGGAGTGAGCAGTTCTTC | CASSLAGGRWSEQFF
TRBJ2-1 | TRBV12-3/TRBV12-4 | . | . | TGTGCCAGCATAGATGGCGGGGCCTCCCCATTTGAGCAGTTCTTC | CASIDGGASPFEQFF